The 4 T cell receptor beta chains listed next were all sequenced from one sample in a study of blood T cell repertoires in COVID-19. The repertoire was sequenced with immunoSEQ multiplex PCR; TCRdb's copy has only in-frame clones and lacks some. This table has around 180,000 clones, 80% to 90% appearing once. Input material: peripheral blood. These receptor sequences come from a human donor with active or convalescent COVID-19. The donor label of this sample is uncertain.

The chain links TRBV6-5 to TRBJ1-4; D unclear. V lost 6 bases and J lost 7, with 15 bases in between. Germline CDR1 and CDR2: MNHEY and SVGAGI. The CDR3 has 14 amino acids. CDR3 sequence reads: CASRRAGFGEKLFF. The CDR3 DNA reads TGTGCCAGCAGGAGAGCGGGGTTCGGTGAAAAACTGTTTTTT.

The CDR3 bases are TGTGCCAGCAGGCACCTAGCGGCCGCCCCGGAGACCCAGTACTTC. Protein sequence: CASRHLAAAPETQYF. The chain combines TRBV27 with TRBJ2-5, with 7 bases aligning to TRBD2. Germline V gene lookup returns CDR1 MNHEY and CDR2 SMNVEV (reference sequence). The CDR3 covers 15 residues. Losses at the gene ends were 6 bases for V and 5 bases for J; bases not matched to a gene: 12.

This chain links TRBV5-4 with TRBJ2-7; 11 bases align to TRBD2. Germline CDR1 is SGHNT and CDR2 is YYREEE (reference sequence). Unmatched junction bases numbered 5, after V lost 3 bases and J lost 3 bases. The CDR3 covers 15 residues. This CDR3 reads CASSSGTSGFYEQYF. The CDR3 nucleotides read TGTGCCAGCAGCTCCGGGACTAGCGGATTCTACGAGCAGTACTTC.

The V gene is TRBV5-8, the J gene TRBJ2-5; maybe TRBD2 (5 bases). The CDR3 spans 13 residues. Germline-derived CDR1 and CDR2 are SGHTS and YDEGEE. Trimming removed 2 bases at V and 3 bases at J, with 8 bases between. Here the CDR3 DNA reads TGTGCCAGCAGCTTCGGGGTAAAAGAGACCCAGTACTTC. Protein: CASSFGVKETQYF. The full variable domain, its missing parts supplied by reference TRBV5-8 and TRBJ2-5, is EAGVTQSPTHLIKTRGQQATLRCSPISGHTSVYWYQQALGLGLQFLLWYDEGEERNRGNFPPRFSGRQFPNYSSELNVNALELEDSALYLCASSFGVKETQYFGPGTRLLVL.